These 8 T cell receptor beta chains share one sample of origin, sequenced in a study of molecular identifiers for immune sequencing clone quantification. TCRdb independently ran MiXCR on the PCR reads; one entry per CDR3 protein. The sample carries about 640,000 distinct CDR3 sequences, roughly 21% recorded once. Sequencing was done on a sample of naive CD8+ T cells from blood, with Jurkat cell RNA spiked in. Subset meaning: FACS-sorted CD8+CD4-CCR7+CD45RA+ naive T cells. These receptors all come from a human donor in good health. Some libraries in this study had Jurkat cell RNA spiked in.

In this sample, this clonotype turned up many times. The chain carries TRBV4-3 and TRBJ2-7, with D perhaps assigned TRBD1 or TRBD2 (6 bases each). The CDR3 totals 15 residues. Germline CDR1 reads LGHNA; CDR2 reads YSLEER. V dropped 0 bases and J dropped 3 bases, with 12 bases sitting between them. The CDR3 is CASSQDLGGFYEQYF. DNA of the CDR3: TGCGCCAGCAGCCAAGACTTGGGGGGCTTCTACGAGCAGTACTTC.

Concerning this clonotype itself: A single base separates this from a much larger clone, so it may be a read error. V gene TRBV12-3 or TRBV12-4 combines with J gene TRBJ2-3, with 11 bases aligning to TRBD2. V dropped 8 bases and J dropped 1; count of bases not matched to a gene: 5. The CDR3 loop spans 15 amino acids. The CDR3 sequence: CASGWGLAGTDTQYF. The CDR3 DNA is TGTGCCAGCGGTTGGGGACTAGCGGGCACAGATACGCAGTATTTT.

This clonotype was picked up a small number of times. This chain connects TRBV28 to TRBJ2-1; 8 bases align to TRBD2. The trim removed 6 bases at V and 1 base at J, leaving 2 bases unmatched. This CDR3 contains 14 residues. Germline-derived CDR1 and CDR2 are MDHEN and SYDVKM. CDR3 sequence reads: CASRVAGSYNEQFF. CDR3 coding DNA: TGTGCCAGCAGGGTAGCGGGATCCTACAATGAGCAGTTCTTC.

This clonotype has just a few counts. The rearrangement joins TRBV20-1 to TRBJ1-2; perhaps TRBD1 as D (5 bases). Germline V gene sequence: CDR1 DFQATT, CDR2 SNEGSKA (reference sequence). The CDR3 has 13 residues. The ends were cut back, 3 bases at V and 7 bases at J, with 15 bases in the middle. This CDR3 is CSARDDSGVGYTF. CDR3 nucleotide sequence: TGCAGTGCTAGGGACGACAGCGGGGTTGGCTACACCTTC.

This clonotype has at least ten counts. The chain employs TRBV3-1 and TRBJ1-1; D is uncertain. There are 13 residues in the CDR3. Germline CDR1 is LGHDT and CDR2 is YNNKEL (reference sequence). Trimming took off 2 bases at V and 1 base at J, with 5 bases between the two ends. The CDR3 region is CASSQMGNTEAFF. The CDR3 region has the DNA TGTGCCAGCAGCCAAATGGGGAACACTGAAGCTTTCTTT. Using reference TRBV3-1 and TRBJ1-1 for the parts outside the CDR3, the full variable domain is DTAVSQTPKYLVTQMGNDKSIKCEQNLGHDTMYWYKQDSKKFLKIMFSYNNKELIINETVPNRFSPKSPDKAHLNLHINSLELGDSAVYFCASSQMGNTEAFFGQGTRLTVV.

This clonotype occurred many times. The genes are TRBV6-2 or TRBV6-3 and TRBJ1-1; D ambiguous. Trimming left V 7 bases short and J 5 bases short, with 14 bases between. The germline V gene encodes CDR1 MNHEY and CDR2 SVGEGT. This CDR3 spans 13 amino acids. CDR3 region: CASTLLSWTEAFF. The CDR3 nucleotides are TGTGCCAGCACCTTACTAAGTTGGACTGAAGCTTTCTTT.

The J gene is TRBJ2-1, the V gene TRBV5-5, with TRBD2 matching over 10 bases. This CDR3 comprises 16 residues. After removal of 0 bases from V and 4 bases from J, the junction contained 4 bases not matched to a gene. Germline assignment: CDR1 SGHKS and CDR2 YYEKEE (reference sequence). In nucleotides, the CDR3 is TGTGCCAGCAGCTTGGTTGGACTAGCGGTGTACAATGAGCAGTTCTTC. The encoded protein is CASSLVGLAVYNEQFF.

About this clonotype: Sequence at one end of the junction differs from germline and may be a read error. The chain employs TRBV24-1 and TRBJ2-1; D might be TRBD2 (5 bases). The CDR3 covers 14 residues. Germline-derived CDR1 and CDR2 are KGHDR and SFDVKD. The CDR3 bases are TGTACCACCACGGGTTTTGAGGGTACCCATGAGCAGTTCTTC. Translating it yields CTTTGFEGTHEQFF.